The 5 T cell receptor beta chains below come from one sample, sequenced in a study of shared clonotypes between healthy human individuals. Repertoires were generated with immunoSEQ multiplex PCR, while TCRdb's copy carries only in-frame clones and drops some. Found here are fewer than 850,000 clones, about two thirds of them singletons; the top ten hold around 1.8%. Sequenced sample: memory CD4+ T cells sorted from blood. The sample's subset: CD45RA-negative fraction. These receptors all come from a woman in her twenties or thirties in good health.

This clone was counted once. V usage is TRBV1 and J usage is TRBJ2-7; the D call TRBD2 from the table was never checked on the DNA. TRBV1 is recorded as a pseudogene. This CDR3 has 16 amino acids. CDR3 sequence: CTSSQDRSSGRYEQYF. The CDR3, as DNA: TGCACCAGCAGCCAAGATAGGTCTAGCGGGAGATACGAGCAGTACTTC.

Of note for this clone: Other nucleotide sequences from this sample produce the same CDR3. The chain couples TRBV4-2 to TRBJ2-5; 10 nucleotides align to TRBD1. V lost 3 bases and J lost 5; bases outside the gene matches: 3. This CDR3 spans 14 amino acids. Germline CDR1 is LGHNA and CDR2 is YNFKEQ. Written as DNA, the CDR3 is TGTGCCAGCAGCCAGGGACAGGGGCCGGAGACCCAGTACTTC. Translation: CASSQGQGPETQYF.

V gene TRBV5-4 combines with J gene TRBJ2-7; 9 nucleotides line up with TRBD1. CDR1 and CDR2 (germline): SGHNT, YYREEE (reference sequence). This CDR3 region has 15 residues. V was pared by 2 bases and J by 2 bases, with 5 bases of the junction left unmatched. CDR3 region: CASSLGQGLTYEQYF. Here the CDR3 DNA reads TGTGCCAGCAGCTTAGGACAGGGGCTCACCTACGAGCAGTACTTC.

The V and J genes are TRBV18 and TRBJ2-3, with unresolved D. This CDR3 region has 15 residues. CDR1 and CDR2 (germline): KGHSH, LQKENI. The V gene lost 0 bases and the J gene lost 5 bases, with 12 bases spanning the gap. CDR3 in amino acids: CASSPPFSEEDTQYF. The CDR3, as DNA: TGTGCCAGCTCACCACCCTTCTCTGAAGAAGATACGCAGTATTTT.

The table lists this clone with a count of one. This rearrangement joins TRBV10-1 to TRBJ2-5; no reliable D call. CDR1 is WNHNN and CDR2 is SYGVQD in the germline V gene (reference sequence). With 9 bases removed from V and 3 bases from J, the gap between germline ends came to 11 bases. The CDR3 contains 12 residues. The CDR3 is CARYKKKETQYF. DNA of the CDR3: TGCGCCAGATACAAGAAAAAAGAGACCCAGTACTTC.